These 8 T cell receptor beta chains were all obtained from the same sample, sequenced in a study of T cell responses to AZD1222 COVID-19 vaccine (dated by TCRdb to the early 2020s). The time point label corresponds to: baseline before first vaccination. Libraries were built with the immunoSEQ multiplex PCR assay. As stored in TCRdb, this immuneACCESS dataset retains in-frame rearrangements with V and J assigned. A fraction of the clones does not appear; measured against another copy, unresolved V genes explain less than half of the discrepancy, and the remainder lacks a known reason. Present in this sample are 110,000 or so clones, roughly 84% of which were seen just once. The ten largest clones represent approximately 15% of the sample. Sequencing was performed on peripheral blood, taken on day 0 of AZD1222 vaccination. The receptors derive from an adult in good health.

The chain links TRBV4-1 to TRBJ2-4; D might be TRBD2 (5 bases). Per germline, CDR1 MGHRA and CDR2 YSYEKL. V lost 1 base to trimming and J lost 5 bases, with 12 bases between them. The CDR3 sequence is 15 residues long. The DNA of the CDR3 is TGCGCCAGCAGCCAAGTGGGGAGCCCCCAAAACATTCAGTACTTC. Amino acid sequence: CASSQVGSPQNIQYF.

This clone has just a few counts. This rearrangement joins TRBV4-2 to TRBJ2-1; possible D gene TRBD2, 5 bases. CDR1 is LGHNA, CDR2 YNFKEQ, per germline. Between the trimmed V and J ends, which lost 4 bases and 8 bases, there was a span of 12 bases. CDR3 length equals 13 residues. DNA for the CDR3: TGTGCCAGCAGCCCAAGCGCGGGCTATGAGCAGTTCTTC. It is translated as CASSPSAGYEQFF.

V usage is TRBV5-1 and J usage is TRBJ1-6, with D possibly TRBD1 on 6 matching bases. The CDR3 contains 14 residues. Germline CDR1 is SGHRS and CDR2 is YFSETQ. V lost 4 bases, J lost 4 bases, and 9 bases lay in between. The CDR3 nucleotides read TGCGCCAGCAGCGCGGACAGTTATAATTCACCCCTCCACTTT. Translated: CASSADSYNSPLHF.

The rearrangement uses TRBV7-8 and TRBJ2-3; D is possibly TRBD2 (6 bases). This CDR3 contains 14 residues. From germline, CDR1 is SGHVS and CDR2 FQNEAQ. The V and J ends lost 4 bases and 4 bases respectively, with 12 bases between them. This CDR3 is CASSWRDSADTQYF. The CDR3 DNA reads TGTGCCAGCAGCTGGAGGGATTCGGCAGATACGCAGTATTTT.

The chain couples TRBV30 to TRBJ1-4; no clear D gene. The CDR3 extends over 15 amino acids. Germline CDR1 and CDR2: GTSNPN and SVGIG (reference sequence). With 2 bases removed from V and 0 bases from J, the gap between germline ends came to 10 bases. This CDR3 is CAWSFGRTTNEKLFF. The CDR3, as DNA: TGTGCCTGGAGTTTCGGCAGAACAACTAATGAAAAACTGTTTTTT. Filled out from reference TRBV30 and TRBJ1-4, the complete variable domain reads SQTIHQWPATLVQPVGSPLSLECTVEGTSNPNLYWYRQAAGRGLQLLFYSVGIGQISSEVPQNLSASRPQDRQFILSSKKLLLSDSGFYLCAWSFGRTTNEKLFFGSGTQLSVL.

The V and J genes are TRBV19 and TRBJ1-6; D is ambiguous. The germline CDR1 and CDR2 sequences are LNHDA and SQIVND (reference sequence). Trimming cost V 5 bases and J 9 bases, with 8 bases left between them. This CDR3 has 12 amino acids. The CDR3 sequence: CASSSRPSPLHF. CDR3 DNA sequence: TGTGCCAGTAGTTCGCGACCTTCACCCCTCCACTTT.

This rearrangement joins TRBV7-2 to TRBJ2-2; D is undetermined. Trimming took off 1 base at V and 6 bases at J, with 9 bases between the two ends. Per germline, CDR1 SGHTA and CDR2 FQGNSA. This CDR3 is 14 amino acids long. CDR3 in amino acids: CASSLEGQSGELFF. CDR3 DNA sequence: TGTGCCAGCAGCTTAGAGGGCCAGTCCGGGGAGCTGTTTTTT.

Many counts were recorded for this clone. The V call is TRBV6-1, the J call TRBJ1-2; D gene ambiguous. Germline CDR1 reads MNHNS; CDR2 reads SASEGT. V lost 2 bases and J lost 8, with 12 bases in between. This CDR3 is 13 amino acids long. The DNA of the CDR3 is TGTGCCAGCAGTGAACAACCCACGGGGGGCTACACCTTC. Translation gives CASSEQPTGGYTF.